The T cell receptor beta chain described here comes from a study of T cell changes during pregnancy in multiple sclerosis (dated by TCRdb to the late 2010s). Looking at the study overall: In women with multiple sclerosis, the researchers looked at how the T cell repertoire shifted as pregnancy progressed.

The receptor library was made with the immunoSEQ multiplex PCR assay. TCRdb re-hosts the immuneACCESS table, in-frame sequences only. Its copies lack some clones; in the studies checked, an unresolved V gene accounts for under half of them, and the cause for the rest is not known. Across this sample there are 81,000 or so clones, with approximately 90% seen only once. 3.5% of the sample rests with the top ten. In regard to this clone: The antigen it binds to is not known. Base qualities are not provided; no much larger clone lies one nucleotide away.

The CDR3 measures 15 amino acids from cysteine to phenylalanine. Here the CDR3 DNA is all that survives: 45 bases in frame from base 1. Taken from the germline V gene, the CDR1 and CDR2 loops are MGHRA and YSYEKL. V and J are truncated by 2 bases and 0 bases respectively, leaving an intervening sequence of 10 bases. The chain is made from TRBV4-1 and TRBJ1-2, with no D gene named confidently. The sample consisted of PBMCs, taken in the first trimester of pregnancy. The receptor comes from a female donor in good health, serving as a control in a pregnancy study. Some clones in this sample may be carry-over from other donors' samples. The nucleotide sequence is TGCGCCAGCAGCCAAAACACCGATACTAACTATGGCTACACCTTC. Protein translation: CASSQNTDTNYGYTF.